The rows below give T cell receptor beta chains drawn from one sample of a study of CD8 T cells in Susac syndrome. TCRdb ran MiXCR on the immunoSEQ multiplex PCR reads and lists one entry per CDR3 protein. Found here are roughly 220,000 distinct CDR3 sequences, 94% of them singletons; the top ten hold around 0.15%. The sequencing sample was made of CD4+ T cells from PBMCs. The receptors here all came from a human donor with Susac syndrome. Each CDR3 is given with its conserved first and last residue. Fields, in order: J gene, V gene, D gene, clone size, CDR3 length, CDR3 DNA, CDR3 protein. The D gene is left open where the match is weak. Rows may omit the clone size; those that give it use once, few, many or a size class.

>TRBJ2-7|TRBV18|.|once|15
TGTGCCAGCTCACCACTCCACACAGGCTCCTACGAGCAGTACTTC
CASSPLHTGSYEQYF
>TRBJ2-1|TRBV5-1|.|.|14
TGCGCCAGCAGCCCGGACAGATCCTACAATGAGCAGTTCTTC
CASSPDRSYNEQFF
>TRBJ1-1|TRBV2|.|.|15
TGTGCCAGCAGTCTGGGACGGGGGATGAACACTGAAGCTTTCTTT
CASSLGRGMNTEAFF
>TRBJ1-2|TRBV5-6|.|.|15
TGTGCCAGCACCCATTCCGGGATGGTGGTCGGGGGCTACACCTTC
CASTHSGMVVGGYTF
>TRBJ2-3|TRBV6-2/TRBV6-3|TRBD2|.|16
TGTGCCAGCAGTTACGGGCGAGCGGGGGGGCCGGATACGCAGTATTTT
CASSYGRAGGPDTQYF
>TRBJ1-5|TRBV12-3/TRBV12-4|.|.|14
TGTGCCAGCAGTCCGGGACGGATCAATCAGCCCCAGCATTTT
CASSPGRINQPQHF
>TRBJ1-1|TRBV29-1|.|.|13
TGCAGCGTTGCACAGGGACCGAACACTGAAGCTTTCTTT
CSVAQGPNTEAFF
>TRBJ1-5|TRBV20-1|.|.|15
TGCAGTGCTAGAGATTCTCGCGGGTTCAACCAGCCCCAGCATTTT
CSARDSRGFNQPQHF
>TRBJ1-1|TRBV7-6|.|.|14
TGTGCCAGCAGCATCGGACAGACGAACACTGAAGCTTTCTTT
CASSIGQTNTEAFF
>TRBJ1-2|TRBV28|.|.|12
TGTGCCAGCAGAGAAAGGCGCTTTGGCTACACCTTC
CASRERRFGYTF
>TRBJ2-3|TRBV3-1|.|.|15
TGTGCCAGCAGCCTAAGCGGAGCTAGCACAGATACGCAGTATTTT
CASSLSGASTDTQYF
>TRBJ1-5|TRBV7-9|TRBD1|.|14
TGTGCCAGCAGCGCGGACAGGACCAATCAGCCCCAGCATTTT
CASSADRTNQPQHF
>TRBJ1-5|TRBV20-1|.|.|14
TGCAGTGCCCGGGGACGGAGGGTCGATCAGCCCCAGCATTTT
CSARGRRVDQPQHF
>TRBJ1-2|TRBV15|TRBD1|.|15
TGTGCCACTAACCGGGACAGGGGAAACGACTATGGCTACACCTTC
CATNRDRGNDYGYTF
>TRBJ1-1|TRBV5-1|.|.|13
TGCGCCAGCAGCTTGGGAGGGAACTCTGAAGCTTTCTTT
CASSLGGNSEAFF
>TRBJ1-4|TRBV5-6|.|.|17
TGTGCCAGCTCCTCGGTAGGAGTACGAGTTCGAAGTGAAAAACTGTTTTTT
CASSSVGVRVRSEKLFF
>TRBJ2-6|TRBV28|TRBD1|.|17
TGTGCCAGCAGTCCCGGGACAGGAAACTCTGGGGCCAACGTCCTGACTTTC
CASSPGTGNSGANVLTF
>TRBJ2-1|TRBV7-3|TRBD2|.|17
TGTGCCAGCAGTCCTCGTCCGGGACTAGCGGGGGGGAATGAGCAGTTCTTC
CASSPRPGLAGGNEQFF
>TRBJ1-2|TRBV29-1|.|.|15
TGCAGCGCCACGCGGGGGGGGCGCGGCTCCTATGGCTACACCTTC
CSATRGGRGSYGYTF
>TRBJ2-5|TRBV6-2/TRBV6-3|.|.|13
TGTGCCAGCAGCCGCATGAACCAAGAGACCCAGTACTTC
CASSRMNQETQYF
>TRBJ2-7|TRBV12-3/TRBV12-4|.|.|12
TGTGCCAGCAGTTTGAAGCCTGCCCAGCAGTACTTC
CASSLKPAQQYF
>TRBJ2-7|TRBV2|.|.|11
TGTGCCAGCGGTAGTTTCAACGAGCAGTACTTC
CASGSFNEQYF
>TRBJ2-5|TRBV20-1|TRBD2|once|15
TGCAGTGCTAGTTGGACCCTAGCGGGGGGAGAGACCCAGTACTTC
CSASWTLAGGETQYF
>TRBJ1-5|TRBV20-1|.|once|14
TGCAGTGCGCGCCGGGACCAAGGAGGGCAGCCCCAGCATTTT
CSARRDQGGQPQHF
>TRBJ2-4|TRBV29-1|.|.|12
TGCAGCGTTGAAGGGGGAGGAAACATTCAGTACTTC
CSVEGGGNIQYF
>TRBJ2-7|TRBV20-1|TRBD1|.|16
TGCAGTGCTAGTCAGGGGGCGATGGAAAGTGGCTACGAGCAGTACTTC
CSASQGAMESGYEQYF
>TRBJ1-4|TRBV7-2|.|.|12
TGTGCCAGCAGCTCGGACCGGGAAAAACTGTTTTTT
CASSSDREKLFF
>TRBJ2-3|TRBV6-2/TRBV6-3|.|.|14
TGTGCCAGCAGTTACGGACAGAGACCAGATACGCAGTATTTT
CASSYGQRPDTQYF
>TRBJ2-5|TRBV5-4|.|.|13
TGTGCCAGCAGCTTGGACTCGGGAGAGACCCAGTACTTC
CASSLDSGETQYF
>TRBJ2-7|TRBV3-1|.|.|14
TGTGCCAGCAGCCAAGGTCAGGGCGAGGAAGAGCAGTACTTC
CASSQGQGEEEQYF
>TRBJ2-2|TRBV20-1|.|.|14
TGCAGTGCTACTTATGGGGAGGACACCGGGGAGCTGTTTTTT
CSATYGEDTGELFF